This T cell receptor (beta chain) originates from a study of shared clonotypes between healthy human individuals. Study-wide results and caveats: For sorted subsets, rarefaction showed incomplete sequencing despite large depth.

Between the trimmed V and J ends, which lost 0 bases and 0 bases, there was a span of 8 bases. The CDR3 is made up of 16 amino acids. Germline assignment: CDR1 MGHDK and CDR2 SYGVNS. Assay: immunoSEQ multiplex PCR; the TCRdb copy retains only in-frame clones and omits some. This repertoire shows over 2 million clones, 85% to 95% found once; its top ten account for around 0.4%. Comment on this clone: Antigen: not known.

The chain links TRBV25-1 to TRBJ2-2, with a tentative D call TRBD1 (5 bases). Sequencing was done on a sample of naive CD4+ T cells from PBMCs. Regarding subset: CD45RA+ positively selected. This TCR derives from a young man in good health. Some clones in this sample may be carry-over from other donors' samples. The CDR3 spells CASSEYSTANTGELFF. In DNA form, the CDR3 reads TGTGCCAGCAGTGAATATTCGACAGCGAACACCGGGGAGCTGTTTTTT.